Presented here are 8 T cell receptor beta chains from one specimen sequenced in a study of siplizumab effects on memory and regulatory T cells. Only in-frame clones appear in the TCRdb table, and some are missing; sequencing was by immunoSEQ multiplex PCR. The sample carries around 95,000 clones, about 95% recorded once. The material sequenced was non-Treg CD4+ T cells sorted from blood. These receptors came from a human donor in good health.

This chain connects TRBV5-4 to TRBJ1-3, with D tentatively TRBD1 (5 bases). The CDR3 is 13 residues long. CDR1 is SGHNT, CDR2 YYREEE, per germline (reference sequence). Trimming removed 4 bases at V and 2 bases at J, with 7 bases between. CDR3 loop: CASSPRAGNTIYF. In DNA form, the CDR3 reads TGTGCCAGCAGCCCCAGGGCTGGAAACACCATATATTTT.

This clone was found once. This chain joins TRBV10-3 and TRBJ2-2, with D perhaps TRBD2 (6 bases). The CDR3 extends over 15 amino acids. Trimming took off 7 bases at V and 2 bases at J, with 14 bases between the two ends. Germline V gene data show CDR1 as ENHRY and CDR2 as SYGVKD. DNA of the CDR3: TGTGCCATCATGCCGGGACTGGGAAACACCGGGGAGCTGTTTTTT. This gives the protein CAIMPGLGNTGELFF.

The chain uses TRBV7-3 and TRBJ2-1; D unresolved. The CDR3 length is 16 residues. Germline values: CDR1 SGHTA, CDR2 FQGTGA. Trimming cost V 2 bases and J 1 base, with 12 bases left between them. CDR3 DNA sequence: TGTGCCAGCAGCTTACAAAGTGGGTCTTCCTACAATGAGCAGTTCTTC. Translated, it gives CASSLQSGSSYNEQFF.

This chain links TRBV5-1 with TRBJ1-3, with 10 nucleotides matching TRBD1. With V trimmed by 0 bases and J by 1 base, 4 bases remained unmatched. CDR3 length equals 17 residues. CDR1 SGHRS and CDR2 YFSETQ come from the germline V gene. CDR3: CASSLGTGGISGNTIYF. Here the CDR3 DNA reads TGCGCCAGCAGCTTGGGGACAGGGGGGATTTCTGGAAACACCATATATTTT.

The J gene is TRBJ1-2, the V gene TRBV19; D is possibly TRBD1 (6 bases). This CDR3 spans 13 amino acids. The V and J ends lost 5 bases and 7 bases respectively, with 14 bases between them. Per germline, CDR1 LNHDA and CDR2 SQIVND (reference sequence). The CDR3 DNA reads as TGTGCCAGTAGTTTCGGGACCAGGGGTGGCTACACCTTC. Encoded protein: CASSFGTRGGYTF.

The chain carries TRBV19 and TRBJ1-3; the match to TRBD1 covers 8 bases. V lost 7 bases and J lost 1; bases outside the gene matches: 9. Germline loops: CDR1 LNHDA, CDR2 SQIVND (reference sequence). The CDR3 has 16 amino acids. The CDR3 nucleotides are TGTGCCAGTAAACCGGGACAGGTATTTTCTGGAAACACCATATATTTT. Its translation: CASKPGQVFSGNTIYF.

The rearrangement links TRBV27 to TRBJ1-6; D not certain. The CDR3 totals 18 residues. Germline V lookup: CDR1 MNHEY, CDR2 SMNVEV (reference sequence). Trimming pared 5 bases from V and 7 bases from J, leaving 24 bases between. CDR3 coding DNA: TGTGCCAGCAGTACACGACCTCCCTATCCGAATATCAATTCACCCCTCCACTTT. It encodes CASSTRPPYPNINSPLHF.

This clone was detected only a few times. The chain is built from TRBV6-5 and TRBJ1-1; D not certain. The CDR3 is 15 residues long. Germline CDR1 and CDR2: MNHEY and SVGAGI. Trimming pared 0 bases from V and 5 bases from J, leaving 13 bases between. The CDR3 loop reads CASSYSWRKETEAFF. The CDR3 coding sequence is TGTGCCAGCAGTTACTCGTGGAGAAAGGAAACTGAAGCTTTCTTT.